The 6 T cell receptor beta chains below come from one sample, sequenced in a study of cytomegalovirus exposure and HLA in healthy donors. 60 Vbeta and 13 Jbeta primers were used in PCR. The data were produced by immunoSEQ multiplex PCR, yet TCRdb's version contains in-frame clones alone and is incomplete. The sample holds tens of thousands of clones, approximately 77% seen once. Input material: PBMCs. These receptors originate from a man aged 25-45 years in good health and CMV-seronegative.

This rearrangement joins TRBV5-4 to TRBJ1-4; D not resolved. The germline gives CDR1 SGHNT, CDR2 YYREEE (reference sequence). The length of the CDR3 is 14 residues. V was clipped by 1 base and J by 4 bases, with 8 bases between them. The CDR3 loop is CASSLYSRNEKLFF. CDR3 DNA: TGTGCCAGCAGCTTGTACAGCCGTAATGAAAAACTGTTTTTT.

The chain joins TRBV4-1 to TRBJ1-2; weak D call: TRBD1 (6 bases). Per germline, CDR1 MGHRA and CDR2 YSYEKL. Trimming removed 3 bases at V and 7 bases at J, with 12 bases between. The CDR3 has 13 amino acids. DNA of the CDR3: TGCGCCAGCAGCCAGATTGGACAGTCTGGCTACACCTTC. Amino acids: CASSQIGQSGYTF.

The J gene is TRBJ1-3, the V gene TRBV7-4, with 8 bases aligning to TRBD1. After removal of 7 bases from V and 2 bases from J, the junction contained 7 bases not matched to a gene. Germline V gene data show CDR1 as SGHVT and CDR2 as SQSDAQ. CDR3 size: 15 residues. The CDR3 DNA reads TGTGCCAGCACCAAAGGACAGGGACCTGGAAACACCATATATTTT. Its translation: CASTKGQGPGNTIYF.

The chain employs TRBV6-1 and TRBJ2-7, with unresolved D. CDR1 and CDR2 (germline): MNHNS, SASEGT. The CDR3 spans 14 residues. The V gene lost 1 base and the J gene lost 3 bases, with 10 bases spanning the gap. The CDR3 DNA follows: TGTGCCAGCAGTGAAGGGGCACGGATCTACGAGCAGTACTTC. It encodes CASSEGARIYEQYF.

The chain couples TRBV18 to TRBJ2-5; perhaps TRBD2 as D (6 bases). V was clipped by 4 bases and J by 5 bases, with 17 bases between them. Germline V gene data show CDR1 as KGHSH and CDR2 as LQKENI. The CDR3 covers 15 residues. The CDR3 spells CASSLLEGRWETQYF. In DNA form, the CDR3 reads TGTGCCAGCTCACTCCTGGAGGGTCGGTGGGAGACCCAGTACTTC.

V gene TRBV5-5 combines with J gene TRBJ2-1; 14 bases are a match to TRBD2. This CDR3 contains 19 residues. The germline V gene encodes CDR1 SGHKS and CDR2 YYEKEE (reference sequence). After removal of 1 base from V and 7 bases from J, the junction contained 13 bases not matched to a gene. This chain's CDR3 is CASSLLGLAGGPPWNEQFF. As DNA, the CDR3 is TGTGCCAGCAGCTTGTTAGGACTAGCGGGAGGCCCCCCATGGAATGAGCAGTTCTTC. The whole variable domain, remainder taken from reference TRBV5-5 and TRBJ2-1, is DAGVTQSPTHLIKTRGQQVTLRCSPISGHKSVSWYQQVLGQGPQFIFQYYEKEERGRGNFPDRFSARQFPNYSSELNVNALLLGDSALYLCASSLLGLAGGPPWNEQFFGPGTRLTVL.